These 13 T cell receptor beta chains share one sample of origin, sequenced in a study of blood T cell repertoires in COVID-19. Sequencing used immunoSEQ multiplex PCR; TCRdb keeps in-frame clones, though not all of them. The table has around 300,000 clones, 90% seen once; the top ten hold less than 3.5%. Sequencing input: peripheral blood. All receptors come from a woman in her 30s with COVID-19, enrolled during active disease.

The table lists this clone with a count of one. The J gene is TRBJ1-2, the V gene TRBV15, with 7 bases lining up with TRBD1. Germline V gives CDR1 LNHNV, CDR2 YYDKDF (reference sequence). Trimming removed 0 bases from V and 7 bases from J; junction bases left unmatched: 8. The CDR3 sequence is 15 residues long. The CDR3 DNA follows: TGTGCCACCAGCAGAGATAGGGCAGGGGGAGTTGGCTACACCTTC. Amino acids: CATSRDRAGGVGYTF.

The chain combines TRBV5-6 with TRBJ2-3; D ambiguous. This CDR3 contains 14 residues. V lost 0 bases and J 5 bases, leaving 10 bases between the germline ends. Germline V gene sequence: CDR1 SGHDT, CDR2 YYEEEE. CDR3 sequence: CASSLARVGDTQYF. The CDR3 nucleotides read TGTGCCAGCAGCTTGGCCCGGGTTGGAGATACGCAGTATTTT.

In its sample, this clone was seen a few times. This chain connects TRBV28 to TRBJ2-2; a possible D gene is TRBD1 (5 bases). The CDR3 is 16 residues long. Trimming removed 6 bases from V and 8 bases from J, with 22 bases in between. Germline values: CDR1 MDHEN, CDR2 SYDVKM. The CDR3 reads CASRLPGFGRSGELFF. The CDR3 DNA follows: TGTGCCAGCAGACTACCAGGGTTTGGGCGCTCAGGGGAGCTGTTTTTT.

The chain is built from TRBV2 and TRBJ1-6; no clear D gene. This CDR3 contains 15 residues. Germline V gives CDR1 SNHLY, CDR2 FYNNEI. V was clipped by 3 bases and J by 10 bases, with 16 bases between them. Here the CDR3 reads CASSDLRGVGSPLHF. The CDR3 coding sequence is TGTGCCAGCAGTGACCTTCGAGGAGTCGGATCACCCCTCCACTTT.

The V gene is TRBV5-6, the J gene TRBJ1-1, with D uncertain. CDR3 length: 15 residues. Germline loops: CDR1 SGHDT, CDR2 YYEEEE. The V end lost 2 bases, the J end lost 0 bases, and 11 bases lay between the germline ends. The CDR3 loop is CASSFRATMNTEAFF. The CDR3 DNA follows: TGTGCCAGCAGCTTTAGAGCGACTATGAACACTGAAGCTTTCTTT. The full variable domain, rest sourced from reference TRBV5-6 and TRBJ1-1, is DAGVTQSPTHLIKTRGQQVTLRCSPKSGHDTVSWYQQALGQGPQFIFQYYEEEERQRGNFPDRFSGHQFPNYSSELNVNALLLGDSALYLCASSFRATMNTEAFFGQGTRLTVV.

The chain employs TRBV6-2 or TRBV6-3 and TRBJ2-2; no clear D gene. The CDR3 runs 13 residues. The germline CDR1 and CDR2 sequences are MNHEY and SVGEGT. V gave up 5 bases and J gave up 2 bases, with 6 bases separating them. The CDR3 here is CASSELNTGELFF. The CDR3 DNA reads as TGTGCCAGCAGTGAGCTAAACACCGGGGAGCTGTTTTTT.

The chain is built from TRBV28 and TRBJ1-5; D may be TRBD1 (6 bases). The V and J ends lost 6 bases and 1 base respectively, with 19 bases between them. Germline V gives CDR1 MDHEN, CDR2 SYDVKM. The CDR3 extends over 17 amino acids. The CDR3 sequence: CASRLRGGENSNQPQHF. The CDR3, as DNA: TGTGCCAGCAGGCTCAGGGGAGGGGAAAACAGCAATCAGCCCCAGCATTTT. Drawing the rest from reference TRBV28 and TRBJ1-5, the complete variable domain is DVKVTQSSRYLVKRTGEKVFLECVQDMDHENMFWYRQDPGLGLRLIYFSYDVKMKEKGDIPEGYSVSREKKERFSLILESASTNQTSMYLCASRLRGGENSNQPQHFGDGTRLSIL.

CDR3 loop: CASSLVGQTYHQPQHF. The CDR3 DNA follows: TGTGCCAGCAGCTTAGTGGGACAGACTTATCATCAGCCCCAGCATTTT. J is TRBJ1-5 and V is TRBV7-7, with 7 positions matching TRBD1. Trimming cost V 1 base and J 5 bases; bases outside gene matches: 8. This CDR3 region has 16 residues. The germline V gene encodes CDR1 SSHAT and CDR2 FNYEAQ (reference sequence).

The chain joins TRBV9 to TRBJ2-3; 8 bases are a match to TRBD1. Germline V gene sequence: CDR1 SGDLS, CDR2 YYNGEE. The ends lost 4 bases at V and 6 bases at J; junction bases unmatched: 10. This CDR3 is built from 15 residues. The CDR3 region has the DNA TGTGCCAGCAGCCCGAGACAGGGGAACTATGATACGCAGTATTTT. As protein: CASSPRQGNYDTQYF. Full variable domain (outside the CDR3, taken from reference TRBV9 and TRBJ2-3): DSGVTQTPKHLITATGQRVTLRCSPRSGDLSVYWYQQSLDQGLQFLIQYYNGEERAKGNILERFSAQQFPDLHSELNLSSLELGDSALYFCASSPRQGNYDTQYFGPGTRLTVL.

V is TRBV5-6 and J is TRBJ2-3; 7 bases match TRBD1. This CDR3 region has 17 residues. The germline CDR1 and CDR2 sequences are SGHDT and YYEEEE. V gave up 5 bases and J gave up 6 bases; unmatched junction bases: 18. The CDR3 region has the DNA TGTGCCAGCAGACGTACAACCAGGGGGTCCCCCAGGGATACGCAGTATTTT. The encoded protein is CASRRTTRGSPRDTQYF.

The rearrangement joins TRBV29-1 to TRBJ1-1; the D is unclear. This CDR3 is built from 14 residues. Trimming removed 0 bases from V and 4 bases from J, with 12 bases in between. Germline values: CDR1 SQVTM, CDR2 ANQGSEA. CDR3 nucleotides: TGCAGCGTTGAAGATCTTGAGGTGGGCACTGAAGCTTTCTTT. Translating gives CSVEDLEVGTEAFF.

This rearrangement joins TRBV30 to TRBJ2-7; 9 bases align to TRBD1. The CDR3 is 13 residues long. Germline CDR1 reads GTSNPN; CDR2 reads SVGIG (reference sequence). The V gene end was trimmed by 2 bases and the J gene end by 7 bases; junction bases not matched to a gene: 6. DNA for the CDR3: TGTGCCTGGAGTTTGCTGACAGGGGGGGAGCAGTACTTC. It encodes CAWSLLTGGEQYF.

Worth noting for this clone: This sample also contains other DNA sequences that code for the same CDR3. CDR3 residues: CASSLDGDTEAFF. In DNA form, the CDR3 reads TGCGCCAGCAGCTTGGACGGAGACACTGAAGCTTTCTTT. This rearrangement joins TRBV5-1 to TRBJ1-1; D not resolved. Germline CDR1 is SGHRS and CDR2 is YFSETQ. The CDR3 contains 13 residues. The V end was cut by 0 bases, the J end by 3 bases, with 6 bases between.